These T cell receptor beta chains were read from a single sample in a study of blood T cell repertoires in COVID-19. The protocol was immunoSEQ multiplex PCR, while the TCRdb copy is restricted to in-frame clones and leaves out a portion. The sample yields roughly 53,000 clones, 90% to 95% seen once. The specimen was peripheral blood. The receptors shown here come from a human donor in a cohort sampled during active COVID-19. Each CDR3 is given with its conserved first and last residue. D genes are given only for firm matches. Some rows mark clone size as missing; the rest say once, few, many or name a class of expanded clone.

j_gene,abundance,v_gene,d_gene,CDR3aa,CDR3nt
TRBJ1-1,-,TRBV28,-,CASSPAGGENTEAFF,TGTGCCAGCAGCCCTGCGGGGGGGGAGAACACTGAAGCTTTCTTT
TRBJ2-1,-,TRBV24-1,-,CATSVGVYDEQFF,TGTGCCACCAGTGTTGGAGTGTATGATGAGCAGTTCTTC
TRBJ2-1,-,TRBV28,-,CASSFSGGYNEQFF,TGTGCCAGCAGTTTCTCCGGGGGATACAATGAGCAGTTCTTC
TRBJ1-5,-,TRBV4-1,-,CASSQESGLVNQPQHF,TGCGCCAGCAGCCAAGAATCGGGACTCGTCAATCAGCCCCAGCATTTT
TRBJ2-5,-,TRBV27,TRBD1,CASSPRKGQPQETQYF,TGTGCCAGCAGTCCCAGAAAGGGACAGCCTCAAGAGACCCAGTACTTC
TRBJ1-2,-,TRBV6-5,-,CASSYSSNYGYTF,TGTGCCAGCAGTTACTCGTCGAACTATGGCTACACCTTC
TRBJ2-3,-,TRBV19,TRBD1,CASSKVQGVTDTQYF,TGTGCCAGTAGTAAAGTCCAGGGGGTTACAGATACGCAGTATTTT
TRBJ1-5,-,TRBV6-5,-,CASSSRSNQPQHF,TGTGCCAGCAGCTCTAGGAGCAATCAGCCCCAGCATTTT
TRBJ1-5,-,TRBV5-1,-,CASSLTTGMGQPQHF,TGCGCCAGCAGCTTGACTACAGGAATGGGTCAGCCCCAGCATTTT
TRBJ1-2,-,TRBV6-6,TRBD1,CASSYMDRGLGYTF,TGTGCCAGCAGTTACATGGACAGGGGGCTTGGCTACACCTTC
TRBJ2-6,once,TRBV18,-,CASSLFIWDKTSGANVLTF,TGTGCCAGCTCACTGTTCATATGGGACAAGACGTCTGGGGCCAACGTCCTGACTTTC
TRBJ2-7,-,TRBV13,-,CASSLMTPGVRGEQYF,TGTGCCAGCAGCTTAATGACCCCCGGGGTTCGGGGAGAGCAGTACTTC
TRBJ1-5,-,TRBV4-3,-,CASSPTHGQPQHF,TGCGCCAGCAGCCCCACTCATGGTCAGCCCCAGCATTTT
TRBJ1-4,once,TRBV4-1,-,CASSQEPGGLTNEKLFF,TGCGCCAGCAGCCAAGAGCCCGGGGGGTTAACTAATGAAAAACTGTTTTTT
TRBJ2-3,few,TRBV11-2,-,CASSQNTDTQYF,TGTGCCAGCAGTCAAAACACAGATACGCAGTATTTT
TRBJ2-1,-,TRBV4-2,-,CASSQDFTRQSSYNEQFF,TGTGCCAGCAGCCAAGACTTCACGCGACAGAGCTCCTACAATGAGCAGTTCTTC
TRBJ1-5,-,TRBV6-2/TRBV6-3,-,CASSYGGNQPQHF,TGTGCCAGCAGTTATGGAGGGAATCAGCCCCAGCATTTT
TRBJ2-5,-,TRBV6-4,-,CASSSNQGETQYF,TGTGCCAGCAGTTCAAATCAGGGGGAGACCCAGTACTTC
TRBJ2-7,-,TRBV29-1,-,CSVGASYEQYF,TGCAGCGTGGGGGCTTCCTACGAGCAGTACTTC
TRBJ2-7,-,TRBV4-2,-,CASSRPGTEPREQYF,TGTGCCAGCAGCCGCCCGGGAACGGAGCCTCGCGAGCAGTACTTC
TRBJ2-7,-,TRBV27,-,CASSFKQGGSVQYF,TGTGCCAGCAGTTTTAAGCAGGGGGGTTCGGTGCAGTACTTC
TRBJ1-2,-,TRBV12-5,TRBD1,CASSWGTGFGYTF,TGTGCTAGTAGTTGGGGGACAGGGTTCGGCTACACCTTC
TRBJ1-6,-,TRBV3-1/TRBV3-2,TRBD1,CASSQGQGAHSPLHF,TGTGCCAGCAGCCAAGGCCAGGGGGCACATTCACCCCTCCACTTT
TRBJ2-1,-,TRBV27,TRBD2,CASRVGGLAVFNEQFF,TGTGCCAGCCGAGTCGGTGGGCTAGCGGTTTTTAATGAGCAGTTCTTC
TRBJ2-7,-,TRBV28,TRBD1,CASSLLGTGVNEQYF,TGTGCCAGCAGTTTATTGGGGACAGGGGTGAACGAGCAGTACTTC
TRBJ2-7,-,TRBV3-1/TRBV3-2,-,CASSHGSSSYEQYF,TGTGCCAGCAGCCATGGTAGTAGCTCCTACGAGCAGTACTTC
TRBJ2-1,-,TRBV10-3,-,CATYGTNGNNEQFF,TGTGCCACCTACGGGACAAACGGAAACAATGAGCAGTTCTTC
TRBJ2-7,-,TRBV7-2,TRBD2,CASSLEAGENYEQYF,TGTGCCAGCAGCTTAGAGGCGGGGGAGAACTACGAGCAGTACTTC
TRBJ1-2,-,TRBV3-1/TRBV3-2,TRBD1,CASSQGEGQGASGYTF,TGTGCCAGCAGCCAAGGTGAAGGACAGGGGGCGAGTGGCTACACCTTC
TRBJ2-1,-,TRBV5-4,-,CASRDSYYNEQFF,TGTGCCAGCAGGGACAGCTACTACAATGAGCAGTTCTTC
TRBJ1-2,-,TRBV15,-,CATSRDRGYGYTF,TGTGCCACCAGCAGAGATCGGGGGTATGGCTACACCTTC
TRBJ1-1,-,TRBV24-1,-,CATSDPGGTEAFF,TGTGCCACCAGTGATCCGGGGGGTACTGAAGCTTTCTTT
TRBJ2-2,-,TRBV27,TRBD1,CASSTDRVIGELFF,TGTGCCAGCAGTACGGACAGGGTAATCGGGGAGCTGTTTTTT
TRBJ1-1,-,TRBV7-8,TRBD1,CASSLLRMADRRVNTEAFF,TGTGCCAGCAGCCTGCTCAGAATGGCGGACAGGCGGGTAAACACTGAAGCTTTCTTT
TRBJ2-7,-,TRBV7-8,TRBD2,CASSLGLAAGEQYF,TGTGCCAGCAGCTTGGGACTAGCGGCGGGGGAGCAGTACTTC
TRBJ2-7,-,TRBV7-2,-,CASSLAGGLAFPGEQYF,TGTGCCAGCAGCTTAGCGGGGGGGCTAGCGTTCCCTGGGGAGCAGTACTTC
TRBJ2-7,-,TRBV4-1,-,CASSQSETYEQYF,TGCGCCAGCAGCCAATCAGAAACCTACGAGCAGTACTTC
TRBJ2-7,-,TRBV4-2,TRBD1,CASSLRPRDRVSYEQYF,TGTGCCAGCAGCCTCCGCCCCCGGGACAGGGTATCCTACGAGCAGTACTTC
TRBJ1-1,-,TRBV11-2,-,CASSLAPSLGSWFAEAFF,TGTGCCAGCAGCTTAGCCCCAAGCCTTGGTTCATGGTTTGCTGAAGCTTTCTTT
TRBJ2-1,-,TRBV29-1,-,CSVGFLRDHEQFF,TGCAGCGTGGGGTTCTTGCGGGACCATGAGCAGTTCTTC
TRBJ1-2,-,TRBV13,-,CASSQIFGRTPWGYGYTF,TGTGCCAGCAGCCAAATTTTCGGGCGGACACCTTGGGGCTATGGCTACACCTTC
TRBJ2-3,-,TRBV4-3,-,CASSQDTRDTQYF,TGCGCCAGCAGCCAAGATACGCGCGATACGCAGTATTTT
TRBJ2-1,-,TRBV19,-,CASSSGGSSSYNEQFF,TGTGCCAGTAGTAGTGGGGGGAGTAGCTCCTACAATGAGCAGTTCTTC
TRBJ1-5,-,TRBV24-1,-,CATSEAPRGNQPQHF,TGTGCCACCAGTGAAGCACCTCGGGGCAATCAGCCCCAGCATTTT
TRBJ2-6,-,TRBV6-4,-,CASSRTLTALSGANVLTF,TGTGCCAGCAGCCGAACTCTGACAGCCTTATCTGGGGCCAACGTCCTGACTTTC
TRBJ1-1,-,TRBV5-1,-,CASSLRGGTEAFF,TGCGCCAGCAGCTTGCGGGGTGGCACTGAAGCTTTCTTT
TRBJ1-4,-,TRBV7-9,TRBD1,CASSPGQGWEKLFF,TGTGCCAGCAGCCCGGGACAGGGATGGGAAAAACTGTTTTTT
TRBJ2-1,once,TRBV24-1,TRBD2,CATSPPGGAGTSGDEQFF,TGTGCCACCAGCCCGCCGGGTGGGGCCGGGACTAGTGGGGATGAGCAGTTCTTC
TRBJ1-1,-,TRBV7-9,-,CASSLAGQGTTEAFF,TGTGCCAGCAGCTTAGCGGGCCAGGGGACCACTGAAGCTTTCTTT
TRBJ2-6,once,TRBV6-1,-,CASSEGAGGANVLTF,TGTGCCAGCAGTGAGGGGGCGGGTGGGGCCAACGTCCTGACTTTC
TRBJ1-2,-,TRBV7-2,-,CASSRPGATYGYTF,TGTGCCAGCAGCCGGCCGGGAGCCACCTATGGCTACACCTTC
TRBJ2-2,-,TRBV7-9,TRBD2,CASSLSTSGELTGELFF,TGTGCCAGCAGCCTATCCACTAGCGGGGAGCTCACCGGGGAGCTGTTTTTT
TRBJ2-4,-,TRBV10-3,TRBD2,CAISERGGRSKYF,TGTGCCATCAGTGAAAGGGGCGGGAGGAGTAAGTACTTC
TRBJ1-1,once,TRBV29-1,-,CSVYRVMNTEAFF,TGCAGCGTGTACAGGGTTATGAACACTGAAGCTTTCTTT
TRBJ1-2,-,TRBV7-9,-,CASSPSDRYNGYTF,TGTGCCAGCAGCCCCTCAGACAGATATAATGGCTACACCTTC
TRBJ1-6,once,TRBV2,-,CATTGSNSPLHF,TGTGCCACCACAGGTTCCAATTCACCCCTCCACTTT
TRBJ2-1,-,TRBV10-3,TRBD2,CASRTSAVLQTYNEQFF,TGTGCCTCCCGGACTAGCGCGGTTCTACAGACCTACAATGAGCAGTTCTTC
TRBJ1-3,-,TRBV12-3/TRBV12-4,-,CASSLGAGNTIYF,TGTGCCAGCAGCCTCGGAGCCGGAAACACCATATATTTT
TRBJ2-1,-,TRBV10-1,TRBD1,CASSPLPDRGGEQFF,TGCGCCAGCAGCCCACTCCCAGACAGGGGCGGTGAGCAGTTCTTC